This record looks at one T cell receptor (beta chain) sequence and its context. Its matching antigen is unknown. The sample is drawn from a study of robustness of blood B and T cell sequencing. The V gene lost 7 bases and the J gene lost 0 bases, with 16 bases spanning the gap. The CDR3 is 15 residues long. cDNA synthesis used template switching with a 5' universal priming oligo. Each cDNA molecule was tagged by a 12-nucleotide random UMI. MiXCR was run by TCRdb on the PCR reads, yielding one entry per CDR3 protein. Of around 3,200 distinct CDR3 sequences listed, around three fifths are singletons. Instead of genomic DNA, mRNA was used to measure TCR beta repertoires. No cell sorting was done; RNA was extracted from buffy coat leukocytes. Study results and limitations: Much larger blood volumes seemed needed to capture rare TCRbeta clonotypes.

The chain links TRBV12-3 or TRBV12-4 to TRBJ2-7, with D possibly matching TRBD1 (6 bases). This TCR derives from a human donor in good health. Specimen: peripheral blood. The chain's CDR3 is CASTRSGASSYEQYF. CDR3 DNA: TGTGCCAGCACCCGGTCAGGGGCGAGCTCCTACGAGCAGTACTTC.